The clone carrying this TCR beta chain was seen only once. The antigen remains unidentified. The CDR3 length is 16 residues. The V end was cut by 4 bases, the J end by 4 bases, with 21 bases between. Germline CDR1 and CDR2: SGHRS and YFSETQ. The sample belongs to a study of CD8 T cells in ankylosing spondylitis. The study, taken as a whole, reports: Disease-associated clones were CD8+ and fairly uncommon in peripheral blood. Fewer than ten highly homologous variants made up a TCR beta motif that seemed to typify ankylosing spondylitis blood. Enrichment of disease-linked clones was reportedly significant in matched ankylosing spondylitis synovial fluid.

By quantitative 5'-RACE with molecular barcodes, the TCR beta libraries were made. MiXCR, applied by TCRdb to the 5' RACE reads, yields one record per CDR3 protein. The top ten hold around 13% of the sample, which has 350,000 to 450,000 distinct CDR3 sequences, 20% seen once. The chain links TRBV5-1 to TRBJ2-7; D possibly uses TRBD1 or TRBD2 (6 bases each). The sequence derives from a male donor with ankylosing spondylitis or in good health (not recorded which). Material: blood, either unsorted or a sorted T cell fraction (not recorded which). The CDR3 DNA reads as TGCGCCAGCAGCACCCCCCGGGGGCTCGGGAGATACGAGCAGTACTTC. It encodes CASSTPRGLGRYEQYF.